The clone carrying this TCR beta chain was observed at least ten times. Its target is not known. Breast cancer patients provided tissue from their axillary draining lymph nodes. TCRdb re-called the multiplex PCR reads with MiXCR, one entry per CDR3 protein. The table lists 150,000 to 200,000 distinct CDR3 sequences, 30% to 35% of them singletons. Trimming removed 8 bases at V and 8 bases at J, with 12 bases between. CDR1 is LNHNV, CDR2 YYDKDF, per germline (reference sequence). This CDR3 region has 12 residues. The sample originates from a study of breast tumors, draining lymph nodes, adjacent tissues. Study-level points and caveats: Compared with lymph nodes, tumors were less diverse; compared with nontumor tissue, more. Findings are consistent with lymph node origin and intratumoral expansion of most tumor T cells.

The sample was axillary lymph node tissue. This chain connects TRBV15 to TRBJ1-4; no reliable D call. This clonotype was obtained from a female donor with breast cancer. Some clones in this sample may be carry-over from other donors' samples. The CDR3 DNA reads TGTGCCACCTCTCACCAGGAAGAAAAACTGTTTTTT. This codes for CATSHQEEKLFF.